These T cell receptor beta chains were read from a single sample in a study of regulatory T cells in long-lasting Graves disease. In TCRdb, the multiplex PCR reads were re-called with MiXCR into one record per CDR3 protein. This table has fewer than 400,000 distinct CDR3 sequences, under 25% appearing once. This sample comprised peripheral blood mononuclear cells (PBMCs), obtained when the disease was refractory, from a patient treated with antithyroid drugs. These receptors all stem from a female donor with Graves disease. CDR3s include the opening cysteine and the closing phenylalanine or tryptophan. A D gene is named only where the DNA matches it firmly. Not all rows give a size; the values are once, few, many and, for expanded clones, a class.

clone_size d_call j_call v_call cdr3_aa cdr3_nt
. . TRBJ1-5 TRBV20-1 CSASGRLSSNQPQHF TGCAGTGCCTCCGGCAGGCTGAGTAGCAATCAGCCCCAGCATTTT
few . TRBJ1-2 TRBV10-3 CAISETEGAAGYTF TGTGCCATCAGCGAAACCGAGGGTGCTGCTGGCTACACCTTC
. . TRBJ2-7 TRBV25-1 CASSNVGSYEQYF TGTGCCAGCAGTAATGTGGGCTCCTACGAGCAGTACTTC
. . TRBJ1-2 TRBV6-1 CATRVPNYGYTF TGTGCCACCAGAGTCCCCAACTATGGCTACACCTTC
many TRBD1 TRBJ1-1 TRBV7-8 CASRLTDRGNTEAFF TGTGCCAGCAGACTAACCGACAGGGGGAACACTGAAGCTTTCTTT
. TRBD1 TRBJ2-7 TRBV24-1 CATGTAYEQYF TGTGCCACCGGGACAGCCTACGAGCAGTACTTC
. TRBD1 TRBJ2-5 TRBV5-1 CASSFGQGQTQYF TGCGCCAGCAGCTTCGGACAGGGTCAGACCCAGTACTTC
many . TRBJ1-1 TRBV13 CASSLRGVGTEAFF TGTGCCAGCAGCTTGAGGGGAGTTGGCACTGAAGCTTTCTTT
. TRBD1 TRBJ2-5 TRBV4-1 CASSQFTGGQETQYF TGCGCCAGCAGCCAGTTTACAGGGGGCCAAGAGACCCAGTACTTC
. . TRBJ2-1 TRBV28 CASSFLPGTSYNEQFF TGTGCCAGCAGTTTCCTACCCGGGACTTCTTACAATGAGCAGTTCTTC
many . TRBJ2-5 TRBV28 CASSSGFQETQYF TGTGCCAGCAGCTCAGGGTTCCAAGAGACCCAGTACTTC
. . TRBJ1-5 TRBV6-5 CASSWGKGSNNQPQHF TGTGCCAGCAGTTGGGGGAAGGGGTCCAACAATCAGCCCCAGCATTTT
many TRBD1 TRBJ1-1 TRBV11-2 CASSIPGQGARAEAFF TGTGCCAGCAGCATACCGGGACAGGGGGCAAGGGCTGAAGCTTTCTTT
. TRBD2 TRBJ2-7 TRBV29-1 CSARGRETGYEQYF TGCAGCGCTCGAGGGCGGGAGACCGGGTACGAGCAGTACTTC
. TRBD1 TRBJ2-7 TRBV30 CAWSIGTGGVYEQYF TGTGCCTGGAGCATCGGGACAGGGGGCGTCTACGAGCAGTACTTC
. . TRBJ2-2 TRBV18 CASSWKDGDGELFF TGTGCCAGCTCCTGGAAGGACGGGGACGGGGAGCTGTTTTTT
. . TRBJ1-1 TRBV5-1 CASSLASGGHTEAFF TGCGCCAGCAGCTTGGCATCCGGGGGGCACACTGAAGCTTTCTTT
. . TRBJ1-5 TRBV13 CASSLSRETNQPQHF TGTGCCAGCAGCCTCTCGAGGGAGACTAATCAGCCCCAGCATTTT
few . TRBJ2-1 TRBV28 CASRPGGTKNEQFF TGTGCCAGCAGACCCGGAGGGACGAAGAATGAGCAGTTCTTC
many TRBD1 TRBJ2-5 TRBV6-1 CASSTGQGAVETQYF TGTGCCAGCAGTACGGGCCAGGGGGCTGTGGAGACCCAGTACTTC
. TRBD2 TRBJ2-2 TRBV7-9 CASSLVLPSGTGELFF TGTGCCAGCAGCTTAGTTCTTCCTAGCGGCACCGGGGAGCTGTTTTTT
once TRBD1 TRBJ2-5 TRBV5-6 CASSNRDRGFPRPSEETQYF TGTGCCAGCAGCAACCGGGACAGGGGGTTCCCTAGGCCTTCGGAAGAGACCCAGTACTTC
many . TRBJ1-1 TRBV20-1 CSARDLPVNTEAFF TGCAGTGCTAGAGATTTGCCCGTGAACACTGAAGCTTTCTTT
many . TRBJ1-1 TRBV29-1 CSVRRQLNTEAFF TGCAGCGTGCGACGGCAGCTCAACACTGAAGCTTTCTTT